A selection of T cell receptor beta chains follows, all from one sample in a study of CD8+CD57+ T cells in acquired aplastic anemia. TCRdb passed the reads through MiXCR, listing each CDR3 protein once. The sample holds 150,000 to 200,000 distinct CDR3 sequences, 40% to 50% seen once. Input material: sorted CD4+, CD8+, or CD8+CD57+ T cells (not recorded which) from PBMCs. The source of these receptors is a human donor with aplastic anemia. Each CDR3 is given with its conserved first and last residue. A D gene is named only where the DNA matches it firmly. Size is stated for part of the rows, as once, few or many counts, or as a class when the clone is expanded.

j_call clone_size d_call v_call cdr3_nt cdr3_aa
TRBJ1-5 . TRBD1 TRBV7-9 TGTGCCAGCAGCTGGGGACAGAATCAGCCCCAGCATTTT CASSWGQNQPQHF
TRBJ2-7 . . TRBV5-1 TGCGCCAGCAGCTTGGATGGGGGGTTCGACGAGCAGTACTTC CASSLDGGFDEQYF
TRBJ1-1 . . TRBV2 TGTGCCAGCAGGACACCTGGTATGAACACTGAAGCTTTCTTT CASRTPGMNTEAFF
TRBJ2-7 many . TRBV7-2 TGTGCCAGCAGCTTAGCACCCTACGAGCAGTACTTC CASSLAPYEQYF
TRBJ1-1 many . TRBV19 TGTGCCACCGCCTTCGGCGTGAACACTGAAGCTTTCTTT CATAFGVNTEAFF
TRBJ2-3 few TRBD2 TRBV6-4 TGTGCCAGCAGTGACTCTAGCGGGGGCACAGATACGCAGTATTTT CASSDSSGGTDTQYF
TRBJ1-2 . . TRBV15 TGTGCCACCAGCAGAGGAGCTAACTATGGCTACACCTTC CATSRGANYGYTF
TRBJ2-5 few . TRBV7-9 TGTGCCAGCGGTTCGACAGCCCAAGAGACCCAGTACTTC CASGSTAQETQYF
TRBJ1-2 . . TRBV2 TGTGCCAGCAGTCCGGCCGGGGGCAGCTATGGCTACACCTTC CASSPAGGSYGYTF
TRBJ1-1 few . TRBV7-8 TGTGCCAGCAGCCCCATTCTCGAGGGAAGCACTGAAGCTTTCTTT CASSPILEGSTEAFF
TRBJ2-7 many . TRBV12-3/TRBV12-4 TGTGCCAGCAGTTTAGAGGGCCCAGCGGCCTACGAGCAGTACTTC CASSLEGPAAYEQYF
TRBJ1-2 many TRBD1 TRBV5-4 TGTGCCAGCAGCTCGGTCGGGACAGGGGCTACTAACTATGGCTACACCTTC CASSSVGTGATNYGYTF
TRBJ1-5 . . TRBV20-1 TGCAGTGCTAGAGATGAGGTGAGGGATAGCAATCAGCCCCAGCATTTT CSARDEVRDSNQPQHF
TRBJ2-6 . . TRBV24-1 TGTGCCACCAGTGGGGGCCAGGGACCCTCTGGGGCCAACGTCCTGACTTTC CATSGGQGPSGANVLTF
TRBJ1-1 many . TRBV7-9 TGTGCCAGCAGCTTACGGGGAATGAACACTGAAGCTTTCTTT CASSLRGMNTEAFF
TRBJ1-2 . . TRBV7-9 TGTGCCAGCAGCTTAGGGACATATTATGGCTACACCTTC CASSLGTYYGYTF